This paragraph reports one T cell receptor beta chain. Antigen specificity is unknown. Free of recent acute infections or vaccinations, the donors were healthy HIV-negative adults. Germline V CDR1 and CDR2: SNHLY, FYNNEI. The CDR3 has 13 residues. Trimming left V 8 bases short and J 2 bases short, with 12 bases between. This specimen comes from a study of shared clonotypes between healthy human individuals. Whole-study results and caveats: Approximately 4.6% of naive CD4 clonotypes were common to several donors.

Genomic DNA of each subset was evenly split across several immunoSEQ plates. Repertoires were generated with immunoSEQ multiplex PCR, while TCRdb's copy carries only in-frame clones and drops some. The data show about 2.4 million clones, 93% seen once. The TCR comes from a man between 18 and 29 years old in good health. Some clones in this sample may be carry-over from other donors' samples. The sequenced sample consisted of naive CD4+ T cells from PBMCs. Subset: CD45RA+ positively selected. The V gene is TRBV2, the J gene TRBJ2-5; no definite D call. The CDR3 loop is CASLMGTQETQYF. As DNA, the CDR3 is TGTGCCAGCCTTATGGGTACTCAAGAGACCCAGTACTTC.